These 14 T cell receptor beta chains share one sample of origin, sequenced in a study of T-cell reconstitution after alpha-beta-depleted transplantation in children. Unique molecular identifiers were incorporated when the TCRbeta library was constructed. From the PCR reads, TCRdb called clonotypes with MiXCR, one entry per CDR3 protein. Here the sample spans over 120,000 distinct CDR3 sequences, 8% to 10% being singletons. The sequences come from PBMCs, mostly from graft donor cells, collected 180 days after TCRalphabeta/CD19-depleted stem cell transplant. Receptor source: a female patient between 2 and 15 years old who had a stem cell transplant for congenital amegakaryocytic thrombocytopenia, so the T cells may come from the graft donor.

The genes are TRBV5-5 and TRBJ2-7, with a weak D call TRBD2 (7 bases). V lost 2 bases, J lost 3 bases, and 18 bases lay in between. The germline V gene has CDR1 SGHKS and CDR2 YYEKEE (reference sequence). The CDR3 is 16 residues long. CDR3 nucleotide sequence: TGTGCCAGCAGCTTTACAATGCGGGGGCCCCTCTACGAGCAGTACTTC. Translating gives CASSFTMRGPLYEQYF.

The genes are TRBV4-1 and TRBJ2-3; D not resolved. V lost 5 bases and J lost 4, with 7 bases in between. From germline, CDR1 is MGHRA and CDR2 YSYEKL. The CDR3 length is 12 residues. The CDR3 region is CASSYIADTQYF. The DNA for the CDR3 is TGCGCCAGCAGCTACATAGCAGATACGCAGTATTTT.

This clonotype was detected many times. This rearrangement joins TRBV12-3 or TRBV12-4 to TRBJ2-1, with D possibly matching TRBD1 (6 bases). V lost 7 bases and J 0 bases, leaving 13 bases between the germline ends. The CDR3 spans 15 residues. CDR3 loop: CASTWGQSSYNEQFF. CDR3 nucleotides: TGTGCCAGCACATGGGGGCAGAGCTCCTACAATGAGCAGTTCTTC.

Notes on this clonotype: One base away lies a much larger clone, so this may be a sequencing read error. Since the CDR3 does not end with the conserved phenylalanine or tryptophan, this likely comes from a read error. The gene calls are TRBV5-1 and TRBJ2-3; D gene ambiguous. Deletions cut 0 bases from V and 5 bases from J, with 13 bases between. CDR3 size: 15 residues. Germline lookup yields CDR1 SGHRS and CDR2 YFSETQ. CDR3 nucleotide sequence: TGCGCCAGCAGCTTGGGCGCGTCGGGCAGAGATACGCAGTATTCT. It codes for CASSLGASGRDTQYS.

This clonotype was detected many times. The rearrangement joins TRBV5-1 to TRBJ1-3, with D uncertain. The length of the CDR3 is 14 residues. Germline-derived CDR1 and CDR2 are SGHRS and YFSETQ. V lost 0 bases and J 3 bases, leaving 7 bases between the germline ends. The CDR3 DNA is TGCGCCAGCAGCTTGGCCAGCTATGGAAACACCATATATTTT. This gives the protein CASSLASYGNTIYF. Based on the CDR3 plus reference TRBV5-1 and TRBJ1-3, the full variable domain is KAGVTQTPRYLIKTRGQQVTLSCSPISGHRSVSWYQQTPGQGLQFLFEYFSETQRNKGNFPGRFSGRQFSNSRSEMNVSTLELGDSALYLCASSLASYGNTIYFGEGSWLTVV.

V gene TRBV27 combines with J gene TRBJ1-1; D is perhaps TRBD1 (5 bases). The CDR3 runs to 14 residues. Trimming removed 5 bases from V and 3 bases from J, with 13 bases in between. The V gene's germline CDR1 is MNHEY and CDR2 SMNVEV (reference sequence). Here the CDR3 reads CASSTRRGYTEAFF. The CDR3 bases are TGTGCCAGCAGTACTCGGAGGGGTTACACTGAAGCTTTCTTT.

This clonotype was recorded many times. The V gene is TRBV12-3 or TRBV12-4, the J gene TRBJ1-1; possible D gene TRBD1, 6 bases. The V and J ends lost 5 bases and 2 bases respectively, with 9 bases between them. CDR3 length: 13 amino acids. Here the CDR3 DNA reads TGTGCCAGCAGTGGCAGGGGAAACACTGAAGCTTTCTTT. This sequence encodes CASSGRGNTEAFF.

This clonotype was observed a handful of times. J is TRBJ2-2 and V is TRBV24-1; D is unclear. The CDR3 is 15 amino acids. Germline V gene lookup returns CDR1 KGHDR and CDR2 SFDVKD. The V end lost 3 bases, the J end lost 1 base, and 8 bases lay between the germline ends. The CDR3 loop reads CATSDISVNTGELFF. CDR3 in DNA: TGTGCCACCAGTGATATAAGCGTGAACACCGGGGAGCTGTTTTTT.

The chain carries TRBV28 and TRBJ2-1, with 8 bases fitting TRBD2. Germline-derived CDR1 and CDR2 are MDHEN and SYDVKM. V was pared by 0 bases and J by 3 bases, with 7 bases of the junction left unmatched. This CDR3 contains 17 residues. Here the CDR3 reads CASSLWAGLAGYNEQFF. The CDR3 DNA reads TGTGCCAGCAGTTTATGGGCGGGGCTAGCGGGCTACAATGAGCAGTTCTTC.

This rearrangement joins TRBV20-1 to TRBJ2-7; 7 nucleotides agree with TRBD1. The CDR3 runs 11 residues. Trimming removed 6 bases from V and 2 bases from J; junction bases left unmatched: 1. The germline CDR1 and CDR2 sequences are DFQATT and SNEGSKA (reference sequence). CDR3 sequence (DNA): TGCAGTGCCGGGACAGCCTACGAGCAGTACTTC. It specifies CSAGTAYEQYF.

On this clonotype: Since a much larger clone is just one base distant, this may be a read error. The chain combines TRBV28 with TRBJ2-1, with 8 positions matching TRBD2. The CDR3 totals 13 residues. Per germline, CDR1 MDHEN and CDR2 SYDVKM. With V trimmed by 11 bases and J by 9 bases, 12 bases remained unmatched. The CDR3 DNA sequence: TGTGCCGGGTGGAAAGCGGGAGTTCCTGAGCAGTTCTTC. Residues: CAGWKAGVPEQFF. Complete variable domain (other parts from reference TRBV28 and TRBJ2-1): DVKVTQSSRYLVKRTGEKVFLECVQDMDHENMFWYRQDPGLGLRLIYFSYDVKMKEKGDIPEGYSVSREKKERFSLILESASTNQTSMYLCAGWKAGVPEQFFGPGTRLTVL.

This clonotype was seen a handful of times. The chain recombines TRBV20-1 with TRBJ2-7; 10 positions match TRBD1. Germline trimming cut 0 bases from V and 3 bases from J; bases unmatched to any gene: 5. This CDR3 contains 15 residues. Germline V gives CDR1 DFQATT, CDR2 SNEGSKA (reference sequence). The CDR3 is CSARDGTGALYEQYF. The DNA of the CDR3 is TGCAGTGCTAGAGATGGGACAGGGGCCCTCTACGAGCAGTACTTC.

This clonotype was detected a few times. The chain links TRBV14 to TRBJ1-2; D is possibly TRBD1 (5 bases). CDR1 is SGHDN, CDR2 FVKESK, per germline. CDR3 length: 13 residues. Trimming took off 0 bases at V and 11 bases at J, with 13 bases between the two ends. In nucleotides, the CDR3 is TGTGCCAGCAGCCAAGATAGGAGGGGAAGTTACACCTTC. Translated: CASSQDRRGSYTF. The whole variable domain, filled in from reference TRBV14 and TRBJ1-2, reads EAGVTQFPSHSVIEKGQTVTLRCDPISGHDNLYWYRRVMGKEIKFLLHFVKESKQDESGMPNNRFLAERTGGTYSTLKVQPAELEDSGVYFCASSQDRRGSYTFGSGTRLTVV.

Only a few counts were recorded for this clonotype. The chain recombines TRBV7-2 with TRBJ2-4, with a tentative D call TRBD2 (5 bases). This CDR3 spans 13 amino acids. V was trimmed by 1 base and J by 6 bases, leaving 7 bases between them. Per germline, CDR1 SGHTA and CDR2 FQGNSA. The chain's CDR3 is CASSLGGGNIQYF. Here the CDR3 DNA reads TGTGCCAGCAGCTTAGGTGGAGGAAACATTCAGTACTTC.